Presented here are 24 T cell receptor beta chains from one specimen sequenced in a study of blood T cell repertoires in COVID-19. The method was immunoSEQ multiplex PCR; TCRdb's version includes in-frame clones alone and lacks a portion of them. The sample holds about 80,000 clones, around 91% seen once. Sequencing was performed on peripheral blood. These receptors were obtained from a woman aged 80 or over with active or convalescent COVID-19.

CDR3 residues: CASSLELNNSPLHF. The CDR3, as DNA: TGTGCCAGCAGCTTGGAGCTGAATAATTCACCCCTCCACTTT. V usage is TRBV5-5 and J usage is TRBJ1-6; D unclear. The V end lost 0 bases, the J end lost 5 bases, and 6 bases lay between the germline ends. The germline CDR1 and CDR2 sequences are SGHKS and YYEKEE (reference sequence). There are 14 residues in the CDR3.

The sample holds a few counts of this clone. The rearrangement joins TRBV28 to TRBJ2-5, with D perhaps matching TRBD2 (6 bases). Germline CDR1 MDHEN, CDR2 SYDVKM. Trimming removed 5 bases at V and 5 bases at J, with 6 bases between. The CDR3 runs to 11 residues. CDR3 sequence: CASSRGETQYF. CDR3 bases: TGTGCCAGCAGTCGGGGGGAGACCCAGTACTTC.

A few counts support this clone. V is TRBV5-4 and J is TRBJ1-1; 9 bases agree with TRBD1. With 4 bases clipped from V and 5 bases from J, the junction kept 9 bases outside the gene matches. CDR1 is SGHNT, CDR2 YYREEE, per germline (reference sequence). The CDR3 consists of 15 residues. CDR3 DNA sequence: TGTGCCAGCAGCGTCAACAGGGGGCTACGGACTGAAGCTTTCTTT. Translating gives CASSVNRGLRTEAFF.

The rearrangement uses TRBV4-3 and TRBJ1-4; 7 nucleotides align to TRBD1. The J segment lost 12 bases and the V segment lost 0 bases, leaving 13 bases of the junction unmatched. CDR1 and CDR2 from the germline V gene are LGHNA and YSLEER. The CDR3 has 16 residues. The CDR3: CASSQEGEGGDRELFF. The CDR3 nucleotides read TGCGCCAGCAGCCAAGAAGGTGAAGGGGGCGATCGGGAACTGTTTTTT.

The DNA of the CDR3 is TGCGCCAGCAGCTTGTACGGGGGGGCTCGGGAGACCCAGTACTTC. Translation: CASSLYGGARETQYF. The rearrangement uses TRBV5-1 and TRBJ2-5; 8 positions agree with TRBD2. The germline V gene encodes CDR1 SGHRS and CDR2 YFSETQ. The CDR3 consists of 15 residues. Unmatched junction bases numbered 7, after V lost 1 base and J lost 5 bases.

The CDR3 here is CASSPRLGTGENNEQFF. CDR3 nucleotide sequence: TGTGCCAGTAGTCCTCGACTAGGGACAGGGGAAAACAATGAGCAGTTCTTC. This sequence joins TRBV19 and TRBJ2-1; 10 bases are a match to TRBD1. Trimming cost V 5 bases and J 5 bases; bases outside gene matches: 12. Germline values: CDR1 LNHDA, CDR2 SQIVND (reference sequence). This CDR3 comprises 17 residues.

The CDR3 region has the DNA TGTGCCAGCAGGCGACAGGGGACACTAAACTACGAGCAGTACTTC. This encodes CASRRQGTLNYEQYF. The chain couples TRBV28 to TRBJ2-7, with 8 bases lining up with TRBD1. Germline values: CDR1 MDHEN, CDR2 SYDVKM. The CDR3 loop spans 15 amino acids. With V trimmed by 6 bases and J by 3 bases, 10 bases remained unmatched.

This sequence joins TRBV9 and TRBJ2-7, with 7 bases that match TRBD2. The CDR3 spans 14 residues. The germline gives CDR1 SGDLS, CDR2 YYNGEE. Trimming took 4 bases from V and 2 from J; bases not matched to a gene: 6. The CDR3 region is CASSPGSGAYEQYF. DNA for the CDR3: TGTGCCAGCAGCCCAGGAAGCGGGGCCTACGAGCAGTACTTC.

The V gene is TRBV2, the J gene TRBJ2-3; a weak D match, TRBD1 (6 bases). Trimming left V 7 bases short and J 0 bases short, with 14 bases between. Germline CDR1 reads SNHLY; CDR2 reads FYNNEI. The CDR3 extends over 15 amino acids. The CDR3 nucleotides read TGTGCCAGCAAAGACAGGCTCGGTAGCACAGATACGCAGTATTTT. This gives the protein CASKDRLGSTDTQYF. The full variable domain, its missing parts supplied by reference TRBV2 and TRBJ2-3, is EPEVTQTPSHQVTQMGQEVILRCVPISNHLYFYWYRQILGQKVEFLVSFYNNEISEKSEIFDDQFSVERPDGSNFTLKIRSTKLEDSAMYFCASKDRLGSTDTQYFGPGTRLTVL.

The genes are TRBV5-4 and TRBJ1-1; D is ambiguous. Germline CDR1 and CDR2: SGHNT and YYREEE (reference sequence). CDR3 length equals 13 residues. The V gene lost 1 base and the J gene lost 1 base, with 5 bases spanning the gap. CDR3 bases: TGTGCCAGCAGCTTGACAGCGAACACTGAAGCTTTCTTT. Amino acids: CASSLTANTEAFF. Filled out from reference TRBV5-4 and TRBJ1-1, the complete variable domain reads ETGVTQSPTHLIKTRGQQVTLRCSSQSGHNTVSWYQQALGQGPQFIFQYYREEENGRGNFPPRFSGLQFPNYSSELNVNALELDDSALYLCASSLTANTEAFFGQGTRLTVV.

The V gene is TRBV18, the J gene TRBJ1-4, with a weak D call TRBD1 (5 bases). Germline lookup yields CDR1 KGHSH and CDR2 LQKENI. V gave up 4 bases and J gave up 8 bases, with 17 bases separating them. The CDR3 is 15 residues long. The CDR3 loop is CASSQDQGSLEKLFF. The CDR3 DNA reads TGTGCCAGCTCACAGGACCAGGGCAGCCTAGAAAAACTGTTTTTT. The full variable domain, its missing parts supplied by reference TRBV18 and TRBJ1-4, is NAGVMQNPRHLVRRRGQEARLRCSPMKGHSHVYWYRQLPEEGLKFMVYLQKENIIDESGMPKERFSAEFPKEGPSILRIQQVVRGDSAAYFCASSQDQGSLEKLFFGSGTQLSVL.

The rearrangement uses TRBV6-5 and TRBJ2-7; the match to TRBD2 covers 7 bases. CDR3 length: 12 residues. The J segment lost 3 bases and the V segment lost 11 bases, leaving 7 bases of the junction unmatched. Germline V gene data show CDR1 as MNHEY and CDR2 as SVGAGI. The CDR3 DNA follows: TGTGCCGTGCGCAGGGAGGGCTACGAGCAGTACTTC. Its translation: CAVRREGYEQYF.

The chain combines TRBV12-3 or TRBV12-4 with TRBJ2-7, with D possibly being TRBD1 (6 bases). The V end lost 3 bases, the J end lost 5 bases, and 11 bases lay between the germline ends. The length of the CDR3 is 13 residues. CDR3 DNA: TGTGCCAGCAGTTTGCGGTCAGGGGACGAGCAGTACTTC. This codes for CASSLRSGDEQYF.

The V and J genes are TRBV6-5 and TRBJ1-2; D might be TRBD1 (5 bases). From germline, CDR1 is MNHEY and CDR2 SVGAGI. Trimming took off 2 bases at V and 2 bases at J, with 9 bases between the two ends. CDR3 length: 14 residues. CDR3 amino acids: CASSYLDKNYGYTF. The CDR3 DNA reads TGTGCCAGCAGTTACCTGGACAAGAACTATGGCTACACCTTC.

This chain links TRBV30 with TRBJ1-3, with D unresolved. Germline V gene data show CDR1 as GTSNPN and CDR2 as SVGIG (reference sequence). The CDR3 extends over 15 amino acids. V dropped 0 bases and J dropped 3 bases, with 12 bases sitting between them. The CDR3 sequence: CAWSVPGYGGNTIYF. In DNA, the CDR3 is TGTGCCTGGAGTGTACCGGGGTATGGTGGAAACACCATATATTTT.

The V gene is TRBV15, the J gene TRBJ1-2; TRBD1 aligns across 8 bases. The germline gives CDR1 LNHNV, CDR2 YYDKDF (reference sequence). The CDR3 is 14 residues long. The junction had 5 bases not matched to a gene; V was cut back by 6 bases and J by 2 bases. The CDR3 DNA reads TGTGCCACCAGTCCAGGGGGCGTAAACTATGGCTACACCTTC. It specifies CATSPGGVNYGYTF.

J is TRBJ2-3 and V is TRBV5-4, with D possibly TRBD1 on 6 matching bases. The V gene's germline CDR1 is SGHNT and CDR2 YYREEE (reference sequence). The CDR3 runs 14 residues. V shed 4 bases and J shed 0 bases, with 9 bases lying between them. The CDR3 protein is CASSPDSSTDTQYF. CDR3 nucleotide sequence: TGTGCCAGCAGCCCGGACAGCAGCACAGATACGCAGTATTTT.

The chain employs TRBV18 and TRBJ1-4, with 7 bases lining up with TRBD1. Germline V gene data show CDR1 as KGHSH and CDR2 as LQKENI. The junction had 7 bases not matched to a gene; V was cut back by 1 base and J by 2 bases. This CDR3 comprises 17 residues. The CDR3 nucleotides read TGTGCCAGCTCACCACTCTCACAGGGGCCCACTAATGAAAAACTGTTTTTT. This encodes CASSPLSQGPTNEKLFF.

The gene calls are TRBV19 and TRBJ2-2; TRBD2 aligns across 7 bases. The CDR3 runs to 16 residues. V shed 7 bases, J shed 7 bases, and the junction held 15 bases outside the gene matches. Germline V lookup: CDR1 LNHDA, CDR2 SQIVND (reference sequence). In nucleotides, the CDR3 is TGTGCCAGTACCCCTCTAGCGGTTCCCGGGAACGGGGAGCTGTTTTTT. This codes for CASTPLAVPGNGELFF.

This chain uses TRBV19 with TRBJ2-3; the D is unclear. There are 13 residues in the CDR3. Germline lookup yields CDR1 LNHDA and CDR2 SQIVND (reference sequence). Trimming took 6 bases from V and 5 from J, leaving 12 bases between them. CDR3 protein: CASSYPNQDTQYF. In nucleotides, the CDR3 is TGTGCCAGTAGCTATCCTAACCAAGATACGCAGTATTTT. The full variable domain, rest sourced from reference TRBV19 and TRBJ2-3, is DGGITQSPKYLFRKEGQNVTLSCEQNLNHDAMYWYRQDPGQGLRLIYYSQIVNDFQKGDIAEGYSVSREKKESFPLTVTSAQKNPTAFYLCASSYPNQDTQYFGPGTRLTVL.

This rearrangement joins TRBV27 to TRBJ2-6; 8 bases fit TRBD1. This CDR3 has 16 residues. CDR1 and CDR2 (germline): MNHEY, SMNVEV (reference sequence). J gave up 3 bases and V 2 bases, and 3 bases lay outside the gene matches. The CDR3 is CASSLQGAGGANVLTF. The CDR3 bases are TGTGCCAGCAGTTTACAGGGGGCGGGTGGGGCCAACGTCCTGACTTTC.

Comment on this clone: The sample holds other DNA sequences that translate to the same CDR3. The chain employs TRBV27 and TRBJ2-7, with D possibly matching TRBD1 (7 bases). V lost 3 bases, J lost 1 base, and 13 bases lay in between. CDR1 is MNHEY, CDR2 SMNVEV, per germline (reference sequence). The CDR3 totals 15 residues. CDR3 DNA: TGTGCCAGCAGTTTGGGGGCAGGGGGGTCCTACGAGCAGTACTTC. This translates into CASSLGAGGSYEQYF.

The J gene is TRBJ2-4, the V gene TRBV4-1, with a tentative D call TRBD2 (5 bases). The CDR3 contains 17 residues. Germline V gene lookup returns CDR1 MGHRA and CDR2 YSYEKL. V shed 1 base and J shed 8 bases, with 21 bases lying between them. The CDR3 coding sequence is TGCGCCAGCAGCCAAGGAGCGGCAGAGGGATCGCTTTACATTCAGTACTTC. It specifies CASSQGAAEGSLYIQYF.

The CDR3 loop reads CASSFTGVPPGNTIYF. In DNA, the CDR3 is TGCGCCAGCAGCTTTACAGGGGTACCCCCTGGAAACACCATATATTTT. The V call is TRBV5-1, the J call TRBJ1-3; the match to TRBD1 covers 7 bases. Germline CDR1 SGHRS, CDR2 YFSETQ. This CDR3 contains 16 residues. V trimming: 2 bases; J trimming: 2 bases; junction bases outside the gene matches: 7.